This T cell receptor beta chain was sequenced in a study of PD-1 blockade in classical Hodgkin lymphoma. Across the whole study: Nivolumab was given intravenously to patients at 3 mg/kg every 2 weeks. Study-wide points: A significant rise in TCR diversity was seen by C4D1 for CD4+ cells but not for CD8+ cells.

There was relapse after autologous stem cell transplantation in every patient, and there was variation in brentuximab vedotin exposure. Using magnetic negative selection, the CD4+ T cells were separated out of thawed PBMCs. A note on this clone: What it binds is not known.

This table comes from immunoSEQ multiplex PCR, and its TCRdb copy is limited to in-frame clones, with some not included. The sample lists 30,000 to 35,000 clones, 75% to 95% occurring once. Sequencing used CD4+ T cells from blood, obtained at baseline. This TCR was recovered from a human donor with classical Hodgkin lymphoma.

The CDR3 DNA follows: TGTGCCTGGAGTGTAGGTAGGACTAGCGGGAGTTGGCCCTACGAGCAGTACTTC. Translating gives CAWSVGRTSGSWPYEQYF. The chain has TRBV30 and TRBJ2-7; the match to TRBD2 covers 13 bases. Trimming took 0 bases from V and 2 from J; bases not matched to a gene: 10. The CDR3 sequence is 18 residues long. Germline V gene data show CDR1 as GTSNPN and CDR2 as SVGIG (reference sequence).